The sequence of this TCR beta chain was determined in a study of blood T cell repertoires in COVID-19. For the study at large: Acute and convalescent COVID-19 samples came from the United States, Italy and Spain.

While infection was still active, Seattle patients were enrolled and then followed longitudinally. Profiling relied on immunoSEQ multiplex PCR, and the TCRdb table lists in-frame clones only, not all of them. Of some 180,000 clones listed, approximately 80% were seen once; the top ten hold 9.5% to 11%. The V and J ends lost 2 bases and 7 bases respectively, with 3 bases between them. Germline V gives CDR1 GTSNPN, CDR2 SVGIG (reference sequence). The CDR3 sequence is 11 residues long. Input material: peripheral blood. This clonotype originated in a woman aged 40 to 50 with COVID-19, enrolled during active disease. V is TRBV30 and J is TRBJ1-6; D not resolved. CDR3 sequence reads: CAWSSNSPLHF. The CDR3, as DNA: TGTGCCTGGAGTTCGAATTCACCCCTCCACTTT.